The clone carrying this T cell receptor beta chain has only a few counts. Its specificity is unknown. Axillary draining lymph nodes of breast cancer patients supplied the node samples. Germline loops: CDR1 LGHNA, CDR2 YSLEER. The CDR3 loop spans 18 amino acids. The V and J ends lost 0 bases and 1 base respectively, with 16 bases between them. These data originate in a study of breast tumors, draining lymph nodes, adjacent tissues. In TCRdb, the multiplex PCR reads were re-called with MiXCR into one record per CDR3 protein. The table records some 150,000 distinct CDR3 sequences, 20% to 25% of them present only once. Study-wide results and caveats: That most tumor T cells come from lymph nodes remained unproven. Tumors had less TCR diversity than lymph nodes, more than nontumor tissue. The data were judged consistent with most tumor T cells coming from lymph node and expanding in tumor. Luminal-like breast cancer showed significantly higher tumor–nontumor repertoire similarity than basal-like.

The chain joins TRBV4-3 to TRBJ2-4; D is perhaps TRBD1 (8 bases). This clonotype originated in a female donor with breast cancer. Some clones in this sample may be carry-over from other donors' samples. Sequenced sample: axillary lymph node tissue. The CDR3: CASSQENNRGGAKNIQYF. CDR3 nucleotides: TGCGCCAGCAGCCAAGAAAACAACAGGGGGGGGGCCAAAAACATTCAGTACTTC.